This TCR beta chain was identified in a study of blood T cells in healthy people across ages. Study outcomes and limitations: The recorded TCR beta diversity per million T cells decreased in a roughly linear manner with age.

A second PCR of about 6 to 11 cycles used a sample-barcoded 5' primer and a J-beta primer mix. MiXCR, applied by TCRdb to the 5' RACE reads, yields one record per CDR3 protein. The sample lists 700,000 or so distinct CDR3 sequences, about 43% seen once, with around 32% in the top ten. In regard to this clonotype: As yet, its antigen is unknown.

V lost 1 base, J lost 11 bases, and 17 bases lay in between. Germline loops: CDR1 SGHTA, CDR2 FQGNSA. This CDR3 has 14 residues. The clonotype was recovered from an older man in good health. The chain has TRBV7-2 and TRBJ2-5; D is tentatively TRBD1 or TRBD2 (5 bases each). The sample consisted of blood. CDR3 DNA sequence: TGTGCCAGCAGCTTAGAGGGGAGTGGCAGGGAGCAGTACTTC. Protein product: CASSLEGSGREQYF.